This TCR beta chain was identified in a study of blood T cell repertoires in COVID-19. Study details: In each case, the material was cDNA or gDNA derived from T cells, B-cell-depleted T cells, or PBMCs.

The CDR3 loop spans 14 amino acids. V was cut by 5 bases and J by 4 bases, with 9 bases left in between. Germline values: CDR1 SGHAT, CDR2 FQNNGV. As handled by the study authors: Reference gene primers were amplified, and this amplification served to estimate nucleated cell counts. Sequencing used immunoSEQ multiplex PCR; TCRdb keeps in-frame clones, though not all of them. Clone size and the V and J calls come from that table; the DNA yielded D and trimming. This sample has roughly 76,000 clones, with 90% found just once. The J gene is TRBJ1-6, the V gene TRBV11-2, with unresolved D. The source material was peripheral blood. The receptor was derived from a man in his forties or fifties with acute or convalescent COVID-19. CDR3 residues: CASSSGPYNSPLHF. CDR3 sequence (DNA): TGTGCCAGCAGCAGCGGTCCGTATAATTCACCCCTCCACTTT. Full variable domain (remainder filled in from reference TRBV11-2 and TRBJ1-6): EAGVAQSPRYKIIEKRQSVAFWCNPISGHATLYWYQQILGQGPKLLIQFQNNGVVDDSQLPKDRFSAERLKGVDSTLKIQPAKLEDSAVYLCASSSGPYNSPLHFGNGTRLTVT.